These 17 T cell receptor beta chains originate from one sample sequenced in a study of radiotherapy plus CTLA-4 blockade in lung cancer. Some clones are missing from TCRdb's copy, which holds only in-frame ones; the method was immunoSEQ multiplex PCR. This sample has some 70,000 clones, with approximately 79% found just once. The sample here was peripheral blood, taken from a patient treated with radiotherapy plus ipilimumab. All receptors come from a human donor with non-small cell lung cancer who had a complete response to radiotherapy plus ipilimumab.

J is TRBJ2-4 and V is TRBV4-1, with D possibly TRBD2 on 5 matching bases. Germline CDR1 is MGHRA and CDR2 is YSYEKL. V dropped 2 bases and J dropped 2 bases, with 13 bases sitting between them. The CDR3 covers 16 residues. CDR3 nucleotides: TGCGCCAGCAGCCAACCCGTTGCGGGTTCCAAAAACATTCAGTACTTC. Residues: CASSQPVAGSKNIQYF.

This chain uses TRBV30 with TRBJ2-5; TRBD1 agrees at 9 bases. The CDR3 totals 16 residues. The V gene's germline CDR1 is GTSNPN and CDR2 SVGIG (reference sequence). Trimming removed 1 base from V and 4 bases from J; junction bases left unmatched: 10. In DNA form, the CDR3 reads TGTGCCTGGAGTGCCACAGGGGGCATCGTCCGAGAGACCCAGTACTTC. It specifies CAWSATGGIVRETQYF.

V usage is TRBV7-2 and J usage is TRBJ2-7; TRBD2 is a possible D gene (6 bases). V lost 5 bases to trimming and J lost 3 bases, with 20 bases between them. The length of the CDR3 is 16 residues. The germline V gene has CDR1 SGHTA and CDR2 FQGNSA. The DNA for the CDR3 is TGTGCCAGCAGCCAGACTCGGAGGGGCGGATTCTACGAGCAGTACTTC. This sequence encodes CASSQTRRGGFYEQYF.

This clone was recorded once. V usage is TRBV13 and J usage is TRBJ1-2; 9 bases map to TRBD1. CDR3 length equals 15 residues. J gave up 8 bases and V 5 bases, and 12 bases lay outside the gene matches. Germline V lookup: CDR1 PRHDT, CDR2 FYEKMQ (reference sequence). In DNA form, the CDR3 reads TGTGCCAGCAGCCCCTACGGGACAGGGAGGAGCGGCTACACCTTC. Its protein product is CASSPYGTGRSGYTF.

J is TRBJ2-3 and V is TRBV9; TRBD2 is a possible D gene (6 bases). Trimming left V 0 bases short and J 4 bases short, with 15 bases between. The CDR3 has 16 amino acids. CDR1 is SGDLS and CDR2 is YYNGEE in the germline V gene. The CDR3 protein is CASSVEGTGNSDTQYF. CDR3 DNA sequence: TGTGCCAGCAGCGTAGAGGGGACTGGGAATTCAGATACGCAGTATTTT.

The chain is built from TRBV10-2 and TRBJ2-5; either TRBD1 or TRBD2 may supply D (6 bases each). V was trimmed by 6 bases and J by 5 bases, leaving 10 bases between them. Looked up from germline, CDR1 is WSHSY and CDR2 is SAAADI. The CDR3 spans 12 residues. The CDR3 coding sequence is TGCGCCAGCAGCGAGGGGGGCGAGACCCAGTACTTC. This gives the protein CASSEGGETQYF.

The chain couples TRBV2 to TRBJ1-2; TRBD1 agrees at 8 bases. Germline V lookup: CDR1 SNHLY, CDR2 FYNNEI. The V and J ends lost 10 bases and 4 bases, in that order; junction bases with no gene match: 11. This CDR3 comprises 14 residues. This CDR3 reads CATVQDRAIYGYTF. The CDR3 bases are TGTGCCACCGTCCAGGACAGGGCGATCTATGGCTACACCTTC.

This clone has a handful of counts. The V and J genes are TRBV10-2 and TRBJ2-3, with 11 bases that match TRBD2. CDR1 and CDR2 (germline): WSHSY, SAAADI. With 6 bases clipped from V and 5 bases from J, the junction kept 13 bases outside the gene matches. The CDR3 extends over 17 amino acids. CDR3 sequence: CASRTTLLAGEVDTQYF. In DNA form, the CDR3 reads TGCGCCAGCAGGACCACTTTACTAGCGGGAGAGGTAGATACGCAGTATTTT.

The CDR3, as DNA: TGTGCCAGTATAGGAGGCCTGGGAAAACTGTTTTTT. Translated: CASIGGLGKLFF. The chain is built from TRBV19 and TRBJ1-4; D is unclear. Germline V gene data show CDR1 as LNHDA and CDR2 as SQIVND (reference sequence). The V and J ends lost 7 bases and 10 bases respectively, with 13 bases between them. This CDR3 contains 12 residues.

The V call is TRBV5-1, the J call TRBJ1-2, with D unresolved. The V and J ends lost 3 bases and 2 bases respectively, with 5 bases between them. Germline loops: CDR1 SGHRS, CDR2 YFSETQ. The CDR3 sequence is 12 residues long. CDR3 nucleotide sequence: TGCGCCAGCAGCTATCAGAACTATGGCTACACCTTC. Translating it yields CASSYQNYGYTF.

The chain combines TRBV9 with TRBJ2-1, with no clear D. The CDR3 totals 13 residues. Germline V lookup: CDR1 SGDLS, CDR2 YYNGEE. The V and J ends lost 3 bases and 4 bases respectively, with 8 bases between them. The CDR3 is CASSGLVYNEQFF. CDR3 DNA: TGTGCCAGCAGCGGGCTAGTTTACAATGAGCAGTTCTTC.

V usage is TRBV5-8 and J usage is TRBJ2-1, with 10 positions matching TRBD2. Germline lookup yields CDR1 SGHTS and CDR2 YDEGEE. Trimming removed 4 bases from V and 5 bases from J; junction bases left unmatched: 6. The CDR3 sequence is 15 residues long. CDR3 sequence (DNA): TGTGCCAGCAGCCCACTAGCGGGACCCGACAATGAGCAGTTCTTC. This sequence encodes CASSPLAGPDNEQFF.

The chain combines TRBV30 with TRBJ2-3, with 8 bases aligning to TRBD2. With V trimmed by 3 bases and J by 7 bases, 12 bases remained unmatched. The CDR3 has 15 residues. Germline V CDR1 and CDR2: GTSNPN, SVGIG (reference sequence). This CDR3 reads CAWSPAWAGGNTQYF. The CDR3 nucleotides are TGTGCCTGGAGCCCCGCGTGGGCGGGGGGAAATACGCAGTATTTT.

V and J are TRBV9 and TRBJ2-7, with 8 bases matching TRBD1. CDR3 length: 16 amino acids. The V gene end was trimmed by 1 base and the J gene end by 6 bases; junction bases not matched to a gene: 12. Germline CDR1 and CDR2: SGDLS and YYNGEE. The CDR3 region has the DNA TGTGCCAGCAGCGTAACTGCAGGGGGCAGATTGGGCGAGCAGTACTTC. Residues: CASSVTAGGRLGEQYF.

CDR3 nucleotides: TGTGCCAGCAGACGGGGGGTAGAGCAGTTCTTC. Encoded protein: CASRRGVEQFF. J is TRBJ2-1 and V is TRBV14, with 7 bases lining up with TRBD2. V gave up 6 bases and J gave up 10 bases; unmatched junction bases: 3. This CDR3 has 11 residues. Germline CDR1 and CDR2: SGHDN and FVKESK.

The gene calls are TRBV29-1 and TRBJ1-1, with D maybe TRBD1 (6 bases). Trimming left V 7 bases short and J 1 base short, with 10 bases between. Per germline, CDR1 SQVTM and CDR2 ANQGSEA. The CDR3 is made up of 12 amino acids. CDR3 in amino acids: CSAGGQNTEAFF. The CDR3 bases are TGCAGCGCCGGGGGCCAGAACACTGAAGCTTTCTTT.

In regard to this clone: This specimen includes other DNA sequences encoding the same CDR3. This chain connects TRBV7-2 to TRBJ2-7, with unresolved D. The CDR3 is 14 residues long. Trimming stripped 6 bases from V and 5 bases from J, with 17 bases between. Germline CDR1 is SGHTA and CDR2 is FQGNSA. The CDR3 region has the DNA TGTGCCAGCAGTGTCTGGGCGAGTGACGACGAGCAGTACTTC. This translates into CASSVWASDDEQYF.